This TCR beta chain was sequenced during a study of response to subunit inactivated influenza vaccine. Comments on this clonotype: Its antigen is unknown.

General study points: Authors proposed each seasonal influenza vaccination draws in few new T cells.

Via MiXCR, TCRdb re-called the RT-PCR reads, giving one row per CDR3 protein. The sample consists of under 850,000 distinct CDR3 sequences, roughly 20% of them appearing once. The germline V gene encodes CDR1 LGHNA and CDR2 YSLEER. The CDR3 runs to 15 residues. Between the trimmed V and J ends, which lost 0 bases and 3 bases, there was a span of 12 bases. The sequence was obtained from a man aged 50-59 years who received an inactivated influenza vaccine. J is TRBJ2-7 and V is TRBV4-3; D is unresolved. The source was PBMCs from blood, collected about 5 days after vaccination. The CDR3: CASSQDRDQYYEQYF. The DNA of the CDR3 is TGCGCCAGCAGCCAAGATCGTGACCAATACTACGAGCAGTACTTC.